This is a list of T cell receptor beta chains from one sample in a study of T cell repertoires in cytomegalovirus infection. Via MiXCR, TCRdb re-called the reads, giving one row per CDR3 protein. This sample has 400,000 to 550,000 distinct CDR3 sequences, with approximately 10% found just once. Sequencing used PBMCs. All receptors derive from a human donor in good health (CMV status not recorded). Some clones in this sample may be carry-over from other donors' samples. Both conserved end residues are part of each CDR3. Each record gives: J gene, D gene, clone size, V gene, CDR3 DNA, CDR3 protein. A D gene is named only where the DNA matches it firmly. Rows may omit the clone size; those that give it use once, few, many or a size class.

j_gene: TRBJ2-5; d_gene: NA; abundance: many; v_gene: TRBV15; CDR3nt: TGTGCCACCAGACTGGACTATCAACAAGGGACCCAGTACTTC; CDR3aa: CATRLDYQQGTQYF
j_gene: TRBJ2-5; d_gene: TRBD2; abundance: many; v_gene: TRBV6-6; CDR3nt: TGTGCCAGCACCTACGGGAGCGGGGAGACACAAGAGACCCAGTACTTC; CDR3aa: CASTYGSGETQETQYF
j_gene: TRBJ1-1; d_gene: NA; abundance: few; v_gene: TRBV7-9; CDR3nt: TGTGCCAGCAGCTCCCCCATAAGGGGTCTGAACACTGAAGCTTTCTTT; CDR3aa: CASSSPIRGLNTEAFF
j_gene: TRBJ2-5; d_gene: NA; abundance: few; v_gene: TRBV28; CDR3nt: TGTGCCAGCAGCTCCGGTGCCAGCGATTTGGAGACCCAGTACTTC; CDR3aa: CASSSGASDLETQYF
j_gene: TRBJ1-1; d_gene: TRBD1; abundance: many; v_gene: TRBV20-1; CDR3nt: TGCAGTGCTAGAGTAACAGGGGGCGAAGCTTTCTTT; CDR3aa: CSARVTGGEAFF
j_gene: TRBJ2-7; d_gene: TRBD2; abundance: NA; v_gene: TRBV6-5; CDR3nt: TGTGCCAGCAGTTACTGGGGGAGGGCCTCCGAGCAGTACTTC; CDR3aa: CASSYWGRASEQYF
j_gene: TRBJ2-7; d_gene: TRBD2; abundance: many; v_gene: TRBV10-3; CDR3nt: TGTGCCATCAGTGAGGCCCAGCAAGGGCTAGCGGGAACCTACGAGCAGTACTTC; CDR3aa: CAISEAQQGLAGTYEQYF
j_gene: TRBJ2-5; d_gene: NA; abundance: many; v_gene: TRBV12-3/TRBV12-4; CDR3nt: TGTGCCAGCAGTTTAAATTTAGAGACCCAGTACTTC; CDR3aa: CASSLNLETQYF
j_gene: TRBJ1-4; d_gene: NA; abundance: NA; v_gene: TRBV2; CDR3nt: TGTGCCAGCTCGCAAGGTTCAGAAAAACTGTTTTTT; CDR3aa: CASSQGSEKLFF
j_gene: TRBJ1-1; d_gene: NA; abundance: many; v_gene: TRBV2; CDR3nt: TGTGCCAGCAGTGATCTGGGAGGGGACACTGAAGCTTTCTTT; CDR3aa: CASSDLGGDTEAFF
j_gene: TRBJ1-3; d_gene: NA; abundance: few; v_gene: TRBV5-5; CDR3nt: TGTGCCAGCAGCCTACGACAGGTCCAGGGTTACGGAAACACCATATATTTT; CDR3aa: CASSLRQVQGYGNTIYF
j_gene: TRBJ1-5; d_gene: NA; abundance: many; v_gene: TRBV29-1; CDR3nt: TGCAGCTACAAAGAGAATAGCAATCAGCCCCAGCATTTT; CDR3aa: CSYKENSNQPQHF
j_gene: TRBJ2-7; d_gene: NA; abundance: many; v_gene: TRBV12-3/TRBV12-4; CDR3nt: TGTGCCAGCAGCCGGAGCGTATACGAGCAGTACTTC; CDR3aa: CASSRSVYEQYF
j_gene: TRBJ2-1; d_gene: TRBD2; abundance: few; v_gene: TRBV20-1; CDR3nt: TGCAGTGCTAGAGCGGCTAGCGGGCCGAGGTACAATGAGCAGTTCTTC; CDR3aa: CSARAASGPRYNEQFF
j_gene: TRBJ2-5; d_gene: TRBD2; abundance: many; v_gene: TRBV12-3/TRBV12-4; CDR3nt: TGTGCCAGCAGTTTAGCGACGGGGGGTCTGGAGACCCAGTACTTC; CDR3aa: CASSLATGGLETQYF
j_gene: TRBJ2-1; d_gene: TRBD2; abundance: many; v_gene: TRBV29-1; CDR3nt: TGCAGCGTTGAAGGGCGGCTAGCGGGGAGTGGAGAGCAGTTCTTC; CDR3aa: CSVEGRLAGSGEQFF